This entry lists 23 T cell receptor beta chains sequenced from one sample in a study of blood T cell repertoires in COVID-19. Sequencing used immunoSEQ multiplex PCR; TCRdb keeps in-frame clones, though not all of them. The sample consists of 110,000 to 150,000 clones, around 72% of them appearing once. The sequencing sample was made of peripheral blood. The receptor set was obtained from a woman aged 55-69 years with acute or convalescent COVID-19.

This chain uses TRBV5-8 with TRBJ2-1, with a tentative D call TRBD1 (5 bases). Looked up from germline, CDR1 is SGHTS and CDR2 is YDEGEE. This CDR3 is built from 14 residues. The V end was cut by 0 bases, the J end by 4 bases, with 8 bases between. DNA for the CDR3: TGTGCCAGCAGCTTGGGGGGCCTATACAATGAGCAGTTCTTC. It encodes CASSLGGLYNEQFF.

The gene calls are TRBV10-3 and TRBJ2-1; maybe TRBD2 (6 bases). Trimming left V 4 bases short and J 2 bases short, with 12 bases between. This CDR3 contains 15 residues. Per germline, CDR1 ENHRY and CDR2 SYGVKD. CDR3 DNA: TGTGCCATCAGTGGGGGCAGGGAGGCCTACAATGAGCAGTTCTTC. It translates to CAISGGREAYNEQFF.

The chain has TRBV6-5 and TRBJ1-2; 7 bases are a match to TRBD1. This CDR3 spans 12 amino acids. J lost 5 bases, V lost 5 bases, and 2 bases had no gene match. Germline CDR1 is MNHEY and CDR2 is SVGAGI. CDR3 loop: CASSTGEYGYTF. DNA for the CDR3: TGTGCCAGCAGTACAGGGGAATATGGCTACACCTTC.

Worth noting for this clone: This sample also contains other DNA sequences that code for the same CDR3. CDR3 sequence reads: CASSLQGTDTQYF. The DNA of the CDR3 is TGTGCCAGCAGCTTGCAGGGAACAGATACGCAGTATTTT. The chain couples TRBV11-3 to TRBJ2-3; possibly TRBD1 for D (5 bases). Trimming took 3 bases from V and 3 from J, leaving 7 bases between them. Germline assignment: CDR1 SGHNT and CDR2 YENEEA. The CDR3 contains 13 residues.

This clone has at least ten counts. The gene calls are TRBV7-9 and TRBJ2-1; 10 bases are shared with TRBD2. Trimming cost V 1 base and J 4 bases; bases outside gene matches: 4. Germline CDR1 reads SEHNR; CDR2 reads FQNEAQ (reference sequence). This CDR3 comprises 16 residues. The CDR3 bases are TGTGCCAGCAGCTTAGTGGGACTAGCGTTATACAATGAGCAGTTCTTC. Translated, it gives CASSLVGLALYNEQFF.

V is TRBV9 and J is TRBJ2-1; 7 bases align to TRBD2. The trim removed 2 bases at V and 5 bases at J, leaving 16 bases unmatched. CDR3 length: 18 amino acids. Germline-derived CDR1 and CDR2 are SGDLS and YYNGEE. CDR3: CASSVGPWDYFRDNEQFF. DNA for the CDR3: TGTGCCAGCAGCGTGGGCCCCTGGGACTACTTTCGGGACAATGAGCAGTTCTTC.

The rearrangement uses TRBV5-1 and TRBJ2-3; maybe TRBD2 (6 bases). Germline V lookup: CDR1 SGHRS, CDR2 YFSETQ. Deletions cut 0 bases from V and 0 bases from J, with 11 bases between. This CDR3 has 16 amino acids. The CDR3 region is CASSLDSGLSTDTQYF. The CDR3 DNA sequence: TGCGCCAGCAGCTTGGATAGCGGACTGAGCACAGATACGCAGTATTTT.

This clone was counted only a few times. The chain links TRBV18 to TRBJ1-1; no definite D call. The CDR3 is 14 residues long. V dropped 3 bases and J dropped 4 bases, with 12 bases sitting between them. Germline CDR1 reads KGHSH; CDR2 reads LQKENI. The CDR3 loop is CASSPLVPSTEAFF. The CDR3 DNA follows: TGTGCCAGCTCACCGCTGGTACCCAGCACTGAAGCTTTCTTT. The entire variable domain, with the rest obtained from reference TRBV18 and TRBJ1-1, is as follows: NAGVMQNPRHLVRRRGQEARLRCSPMKGHSHVYWYRQLPEEGLKFMVYLQKENIIDESGMPKERFSAEFPKEGPSILRIQQVVRGDSAAYFCASSPLVPSTEAFFGQGTRLTVV.

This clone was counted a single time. As DNA, the CDR3 is TGTGCCAGCAGGGGGACTAGGTCCTACGAGCAGTACTTC. It translates to CASRGTRSYEQYF. The gene calls are TRBV2 and TRBJ2-7; 8 nucleotides line up with TRBD2. CDR1 and CDR2 from the germline V gene are SNHLY and FYNNEI. The CDR3 sequence is 13 residues long. The V gene end was trimmed by 6 bases and the J gene end by 1 base; junction bases not matched to a gene: 2. The full variable domain, in which reference TRBV2 and TRBJ2-7 provide the parts outside the CDR3, is EPEVTQTPSHQVTQMGQEVILRCVPISNHLYFYWYRQILGQKVEFLVSFYNNEISEKSEIFDDQFSVERPDGSNFTLKIRSTKLEDSAMYFCASRGTRSYEQYFGPGTRLTVT.

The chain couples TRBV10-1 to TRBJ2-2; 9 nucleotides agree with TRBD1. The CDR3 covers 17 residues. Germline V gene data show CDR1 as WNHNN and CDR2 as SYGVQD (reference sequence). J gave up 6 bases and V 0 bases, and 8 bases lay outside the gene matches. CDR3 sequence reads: CASSESKGQGFSGELFF. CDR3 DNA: TGCGCCAGCAGTGAGTCGAAGGGACAGGGTTTTTCCGGGGAGCTGTTTTTT.

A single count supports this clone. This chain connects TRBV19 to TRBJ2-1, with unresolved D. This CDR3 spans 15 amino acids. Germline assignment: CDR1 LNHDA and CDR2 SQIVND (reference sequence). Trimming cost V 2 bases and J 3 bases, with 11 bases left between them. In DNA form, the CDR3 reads TGTGCCAGTAGTATACGCGAGCCAGGCTACAATGAGCAGTTCTTC. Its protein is CASSIREPGYNEQFF.

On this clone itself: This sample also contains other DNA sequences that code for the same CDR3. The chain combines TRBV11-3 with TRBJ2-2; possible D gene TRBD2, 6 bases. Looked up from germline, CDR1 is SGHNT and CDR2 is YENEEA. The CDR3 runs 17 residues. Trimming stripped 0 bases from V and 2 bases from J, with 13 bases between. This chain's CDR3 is CASSLDLGGLNTGELFF. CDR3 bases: TGTGCCAGCAGCTTAGATCTGGGCGGACTAAACACCGGGGAGCTGTTTTTT.

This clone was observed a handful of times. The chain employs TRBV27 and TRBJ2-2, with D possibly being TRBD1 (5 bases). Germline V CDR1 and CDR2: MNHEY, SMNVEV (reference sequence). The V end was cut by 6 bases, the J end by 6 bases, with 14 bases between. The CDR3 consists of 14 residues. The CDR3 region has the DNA TGTGCCAGCAGATCCAGGGATTACGCCGGGGAGCTGTTTTTT. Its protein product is CASRSRDYAGELFF.

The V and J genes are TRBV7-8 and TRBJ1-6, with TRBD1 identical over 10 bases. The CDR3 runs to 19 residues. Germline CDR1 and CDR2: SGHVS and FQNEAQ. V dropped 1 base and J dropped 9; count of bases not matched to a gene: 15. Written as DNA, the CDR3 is TGTGCCAGCAGCTTAGAAAGGTCCCTAACCGGGACAGGGGCTTCACCCCTCCACTTT. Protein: CASSLERSLTGTGASPLHF.

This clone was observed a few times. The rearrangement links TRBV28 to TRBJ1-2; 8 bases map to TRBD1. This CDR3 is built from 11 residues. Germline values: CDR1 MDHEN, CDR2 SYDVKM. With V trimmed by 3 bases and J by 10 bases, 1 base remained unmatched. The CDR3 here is CASSLGQAYTF. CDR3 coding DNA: TGTGCCAGCAGTTTGGGACAGGCCTACACCTTC.

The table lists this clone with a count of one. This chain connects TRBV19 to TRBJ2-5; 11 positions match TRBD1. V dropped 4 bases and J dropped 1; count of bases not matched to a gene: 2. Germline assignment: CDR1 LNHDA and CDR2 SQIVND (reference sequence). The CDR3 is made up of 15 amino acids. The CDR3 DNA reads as TGTGCCAGTAGTACCGGACAGGGGGCCCAAGAGACCCAGTACTTC. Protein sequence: CASSTGQGAQETQYF.

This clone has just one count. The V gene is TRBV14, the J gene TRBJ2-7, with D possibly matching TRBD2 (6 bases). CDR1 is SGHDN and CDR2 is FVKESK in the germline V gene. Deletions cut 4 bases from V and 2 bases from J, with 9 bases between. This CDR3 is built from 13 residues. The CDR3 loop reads CASSPLATYEQYF. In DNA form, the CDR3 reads TGTGCCAGCAGCCCGCTAGCGACCTACGAGCAGTACTTC.

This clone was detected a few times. CDR3 sequence: CASSKEAGEGGMEQFF. DNA of the CDR3: TGTGCCAGCAGTAAGGAAGCGGGAGAGGGTGGGATGGAGCAGTTCTTC. V gene TRBV28 combines with J gene TRBJ2-1; 8 bases fit TRBD2. The germline V gene encodes CDR1 MDHEN and CDR2 SYDVKM. V shed 5 bases, J shed 10 bases, and the junction held 16 bases outside the gene matches. The CDR3 consists of 16 residues.

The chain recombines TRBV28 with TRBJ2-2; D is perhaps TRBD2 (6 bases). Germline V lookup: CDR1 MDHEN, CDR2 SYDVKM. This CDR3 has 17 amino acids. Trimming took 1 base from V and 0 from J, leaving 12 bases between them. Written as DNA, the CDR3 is TGTGCCAGCAGTTTATCACTCCCGGGGGCGAACACCGGGGAGCTGTTTTTT. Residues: CASSLSLPGANTGELFF. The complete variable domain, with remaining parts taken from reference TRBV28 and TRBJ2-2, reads DVKVTQSSRYLVKRTGEKVFLECVQDMDHENMFWYRQDPGLGLRLIYFSYDVKMKEKGDIPEGYSVSREKKERFSLILESASTNQTSMYLCASSLSLPGANTGELFFGEGSRLTVL.

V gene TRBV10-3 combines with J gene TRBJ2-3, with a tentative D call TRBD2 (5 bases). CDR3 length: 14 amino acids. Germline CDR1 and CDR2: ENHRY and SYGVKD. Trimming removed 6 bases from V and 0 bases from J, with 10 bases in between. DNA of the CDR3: TGTGCCATCAGATTTGGAGGTAGCACAGATACGCAGTATTTT. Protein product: CAIRFGGSTDTQYF.

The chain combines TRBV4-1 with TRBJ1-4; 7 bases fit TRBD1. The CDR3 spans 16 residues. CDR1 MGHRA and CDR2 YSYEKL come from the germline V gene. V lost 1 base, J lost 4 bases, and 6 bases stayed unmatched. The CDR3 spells CASSQAWGQFNEKLFF. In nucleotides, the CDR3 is TGCGCCAGCAGCCAAGCCTGGGGACAGTTTAATGAAAAACTGTTTTTT.

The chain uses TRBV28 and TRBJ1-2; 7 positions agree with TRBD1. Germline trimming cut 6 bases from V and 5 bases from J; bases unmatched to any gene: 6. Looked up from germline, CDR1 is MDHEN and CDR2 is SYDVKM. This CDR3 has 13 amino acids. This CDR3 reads CASRSTGRYGYTF. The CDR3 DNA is TGTGCCAGCAGGTCGACAGGGAGATATGGCTACACCTTC.

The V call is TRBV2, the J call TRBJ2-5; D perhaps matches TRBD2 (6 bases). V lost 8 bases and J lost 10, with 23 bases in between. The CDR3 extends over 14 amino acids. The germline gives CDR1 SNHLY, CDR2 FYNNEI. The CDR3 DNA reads TGTGCCAGCGGAGGGATGCGGATTGAAGTTATCCAGTACTTC. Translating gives CASGGMRIEVIQYF.